The rows below give T cell receptor beta chains drawn from one sample of a study of stem cell transplantation in POMP-related autoinflammatory disease. TCRdb's table, derived via immunoSEQ multiplex PCR, lists solely in-frame clones and lacks some. The top ten hold approximately 0.72% of the sample, which has some 30,000 clones, about 86% seen once. Sequences were derived from CD4+ T cells from PBMCs, sampled before stem cell transplantation. All receptors come from a human donor with POMP-related autoinflammation and immune dysregulation (PRAID). The CDR3 runs from the conserved cysteine through the conserved F or W. Each record gives: D gene, J gene, V gene, clone size, CDR3 protein, CDR3 DNA. D genes are given only for firm matches. Only part of the rows carry a size: once, few, many, or a class if the clone is expanded.

TRBD1,TRBJ1-2,TRBV10-2,few,CASSGRDSIGYTF,TGCGCCAGCAGTGGCAGGGACAGTATCGGCTACACCTTC
TRBD2,TRBJ2-5,TRBV19,.,CASSTGLAQQTQYF,TGTGCCAGTAGTACCGGACTAGCCCAACAGACCCAGTACTTC
TRBD2,TRBJ2-3,TRBV29-1,once,CSARGIGGRARDTQYF,TGCAGCGCACGAGGGATCGGCGGGAGGGCCAGAGATACGCAGTATTTT
.,TRBJ2-2,TRBV10-3,once,CAIREAGELFF,TGTGCCATCCGGGAAGCCGGGGAGCTGTTTTTT
TRBD1,TRBJ2-7,TRBV7-9,.,CASSPGTGPAYEQYF,TGTGCCAGCAGCCCGGGGACAGGCCCAGCCTACGAGCAGTACTTC
.,TRBJ1-2,TRBV5-5,.,CASSLEGTLPLNYGYTF,TGTGCCAGCAGCTTGGAGGGAACATTACCTTTAAACTATGGCTACACCTTC
TRBD1,TRBJ2-7,TRBV5-6,.,CASSLGQGVREQYF,TGTGCCAGCAGTCTAGGACAGGGGGTTCGGGAGCAGTACTTC
.,TRBJ2-7,TRBV7-7,.,CASSSDMLTEQYF,TGTGCCAGCAGCTCGGACATGCTAACCGAGCAGTACTTC
TRBD1,TRBJ2-7,TRBV4-1,once,CASSLGQGALEQYF,TGCGCCAGCAGCCTTGGACAGGGGGCGTTAGAGCAGTACTTC
.,TRBJ2-5,TRBV2,.,CASSEVPRDAQYF,TGTGCCAGCAGTGAAGTCCCAAGAGACGCCCAGTACTTC
.,TRBJ2-7,TRBV2,.,CASCRTPPGEQYF,TGTGCCAGCTGTCGGACACCCCCGGGGGAGCAGTACTTC
.,TRBJ2-1,TRBV7-2,.,CASSLGLWDEQFF,TGTGCCAGCAGCTTAGGGCTGTGGGATGAGCAGTTCTTC
.,TRBJ2-1,TRBV5-1,.,CASSFRLDGEQFF,TGCGCCAGCAGCTTCCGACTAGACGGTGAGCAGTTCTTC
.,TRBJ2-2,TRBV7-9,.,CASSLARGPNTGELFF,TGTGCCAGCAGCTTAGCGAGGGGACCGAACACCGGGGAGCTGTTTTTT
TRBD1,TRBJ1-2,TRBV5-1,.,CASYLPGTALYGYTF,TGCGCCAGCTACCTCCCGGGGACAGCGTTATATGGCTACACCTTC
.,TRBJ2-5,TRBV18,.,CASSPVYEETQYF,TGTGCCAGCTCACCGGTTTATGAAGAGACCCAGTACTTC
TRBD2,TRBJ2-7,TRBV2,.,CASTPALGGEQYF,TGTGCCAGCACTCCTGCTTTGGGGGGGGAGCAGTACTTC